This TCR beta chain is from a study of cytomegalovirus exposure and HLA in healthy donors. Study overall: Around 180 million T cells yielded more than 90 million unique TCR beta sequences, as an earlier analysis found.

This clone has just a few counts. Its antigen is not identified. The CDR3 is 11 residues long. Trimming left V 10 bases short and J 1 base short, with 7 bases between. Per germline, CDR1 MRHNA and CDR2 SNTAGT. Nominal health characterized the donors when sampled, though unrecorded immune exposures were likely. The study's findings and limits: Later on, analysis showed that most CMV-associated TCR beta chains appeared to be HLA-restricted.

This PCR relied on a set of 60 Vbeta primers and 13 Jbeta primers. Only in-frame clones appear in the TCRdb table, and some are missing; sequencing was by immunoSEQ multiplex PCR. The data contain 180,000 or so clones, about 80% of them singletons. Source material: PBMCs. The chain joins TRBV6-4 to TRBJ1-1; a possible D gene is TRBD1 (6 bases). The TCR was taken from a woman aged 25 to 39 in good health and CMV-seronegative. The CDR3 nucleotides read TGTGCCAACAGGGCGAACACTGAAGCTTTCTTT. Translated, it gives CANRANTEAFF.